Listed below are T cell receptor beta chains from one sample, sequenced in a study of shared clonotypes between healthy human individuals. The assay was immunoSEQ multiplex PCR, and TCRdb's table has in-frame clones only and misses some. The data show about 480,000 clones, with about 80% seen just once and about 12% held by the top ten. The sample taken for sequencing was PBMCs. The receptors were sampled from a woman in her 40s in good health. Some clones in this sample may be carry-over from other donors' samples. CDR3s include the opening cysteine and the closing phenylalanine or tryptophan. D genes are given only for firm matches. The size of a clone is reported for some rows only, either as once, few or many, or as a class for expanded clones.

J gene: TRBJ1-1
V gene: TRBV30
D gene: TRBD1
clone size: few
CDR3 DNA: TGTGCCTGGAGTCGGACAGGGGTTCACACTGAAGCTTTCTTT
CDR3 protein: CAWSRTGVHTEAFF

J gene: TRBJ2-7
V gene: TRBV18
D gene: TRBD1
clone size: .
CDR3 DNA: TGTGCCAGCTCATCCGACAGGGCCAGCTCCTACGAGCAGTACTTC
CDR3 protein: CASSSDRASSYEQYF

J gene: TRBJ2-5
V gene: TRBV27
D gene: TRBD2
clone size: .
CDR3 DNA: TGTGCCAGCAGTTTGCGGAGCGGGATCGCGGAGACCCAGTACTTC
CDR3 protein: CASSLRSGIAETQYF

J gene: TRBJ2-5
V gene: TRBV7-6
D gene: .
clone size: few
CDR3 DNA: TGTGCCAGCAGCTTAGAAGGGTTTCTGGAGACCCAGTACTTC
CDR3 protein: CASSLEGFLETQYF

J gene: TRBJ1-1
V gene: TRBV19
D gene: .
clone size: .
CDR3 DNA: TGTGCCAGTAGCATTAACAGGGCGACTGAAGCTTTCTTT
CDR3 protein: CASSINRATEAFF

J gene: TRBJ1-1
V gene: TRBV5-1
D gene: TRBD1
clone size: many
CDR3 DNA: TGCGCCAGTTCGGGGACAGAATCGTGGAGCACTGAAGCTTTCTTT
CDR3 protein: CASSGTESWSTEAFF

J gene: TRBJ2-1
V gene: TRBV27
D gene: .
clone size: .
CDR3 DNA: TGTGCCAGCAGTTCCGGGGCCAATGAGCAGTTCTTC
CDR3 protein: CASSSGANEQFF

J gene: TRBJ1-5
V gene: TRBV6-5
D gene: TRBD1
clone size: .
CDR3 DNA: TGTGCCAGCAGCTCGGACAGGGGAGGCAATCAGCCCCAGCATTTT
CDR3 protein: CASSSDRGGNQPQHF

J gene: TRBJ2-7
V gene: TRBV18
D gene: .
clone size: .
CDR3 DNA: TGTGCCAGCTCACCTGACGCCTACGAGCAGTACTTC
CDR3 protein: CASSPDAYEQYF

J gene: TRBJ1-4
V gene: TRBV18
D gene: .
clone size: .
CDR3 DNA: TGTGCCAGCTCACCACAAGGTCCAGGAACTAATGAAAAACTGTTTTTT
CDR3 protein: CASSPQGPGTNEKLFF

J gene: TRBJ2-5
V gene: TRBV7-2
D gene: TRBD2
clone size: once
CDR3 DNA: TGTGCCAGCAGCTACCCGGGACTAGCGGGATTTGAGACCCAGTACTTC
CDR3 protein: CASSYPGLAGFETQYF

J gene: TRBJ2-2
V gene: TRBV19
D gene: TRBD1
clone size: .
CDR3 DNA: TGTGCCACCGCGGGACAGGCGAACACCGGGGAGCTGTTTTTT
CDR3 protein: CATAGQANTGELFF

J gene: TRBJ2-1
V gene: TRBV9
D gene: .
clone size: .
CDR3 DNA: TGTGCCAGCAGCGTAGGTGGTAGCTGGGGCTCCTACAATGAGCAGTTCTTC
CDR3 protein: CASSVGGSWGSYNEQFF

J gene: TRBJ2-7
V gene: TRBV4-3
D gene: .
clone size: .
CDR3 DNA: TGCGCCAGCAGCCAAGATAGGGCTAGGCCAGCCTACGAGCAGTACTTC
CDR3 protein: CASSQDRARPAYEQYF

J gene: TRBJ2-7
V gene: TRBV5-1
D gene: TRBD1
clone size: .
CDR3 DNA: TGCGCCAGCAGCTGGGAACCGGGACAGGGCGGTAACGAGCAGTACTTC
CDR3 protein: CASSWEPGQGGNEQYF

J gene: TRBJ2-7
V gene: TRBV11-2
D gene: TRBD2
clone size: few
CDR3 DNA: TGTGCCACCGGGGGGTCATGGGAGCAGTACTTC
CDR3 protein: CATGGSWEQYF

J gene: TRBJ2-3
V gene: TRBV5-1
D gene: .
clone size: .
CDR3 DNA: TGCGCCAGCAGCTTGGGCGCGAGCACGGATACGCAGTATTTT
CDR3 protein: CASSLGASTDTQYF

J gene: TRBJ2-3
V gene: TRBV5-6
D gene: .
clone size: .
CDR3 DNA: TGTGCCAGCAGTCAATCCGGTAGCACAGATACGCAGTATTTT
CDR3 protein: CASSQSGSTDTQYF

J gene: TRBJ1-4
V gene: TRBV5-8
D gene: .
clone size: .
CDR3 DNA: TGTGCCAGCATCACCGACGCGGCGACGGGCGAAAAACTGTTTTTT
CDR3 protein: CASITDAATGEKLFF

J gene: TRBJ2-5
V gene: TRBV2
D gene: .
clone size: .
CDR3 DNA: TGTGCCAGCAGCTGGGATCGGGAGCAGTACTTC
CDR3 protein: CASSWDREQYF

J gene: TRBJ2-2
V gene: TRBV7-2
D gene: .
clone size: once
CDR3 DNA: TGTGCCAGCAGCTTCGGGGCAGGGATGGACACCGGGGAGCTGTTTTTT
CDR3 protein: CASSFGAGMDTGELFF

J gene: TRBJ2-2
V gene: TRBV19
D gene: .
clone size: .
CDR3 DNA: TGTGCCAGTCGGAGGTCGGAGACCGGGGAGCTGTTTTTT
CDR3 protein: CASRRSETGELFF

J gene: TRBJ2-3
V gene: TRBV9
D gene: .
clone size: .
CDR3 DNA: TGTGCCAGCAGCGTAGCAGGGGTACGGGATACGCAGTATTTT
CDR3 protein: CASSVAGVRDTQYF

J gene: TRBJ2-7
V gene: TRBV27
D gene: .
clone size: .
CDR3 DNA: TGTGCCAGCAGTTTATCGCTCTATACCTACGAGCAGTACTTC
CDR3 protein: CASSLSLYTYEQYF

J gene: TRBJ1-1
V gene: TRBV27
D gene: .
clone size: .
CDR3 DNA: TGTGCCAGCAGCCTACGGGGGCCGGGGGCTCTGAACACTGAAGCTTTCTTT
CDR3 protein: CASSLRGPGALNTEAFF

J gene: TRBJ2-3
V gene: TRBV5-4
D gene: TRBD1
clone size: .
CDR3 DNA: TGTGCCAGCAGTCCCGGGACAGGGGGCAAGAATACGCAGTATTTT
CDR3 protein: CASSPGTGGKNTQYF

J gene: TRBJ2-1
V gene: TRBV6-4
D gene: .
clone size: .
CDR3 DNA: TGTGCCAGCAGTGACACGGCAACAAGCTCCTACAATGAGCAGTTCTTC
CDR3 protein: CASSDTATSSYNEQFF

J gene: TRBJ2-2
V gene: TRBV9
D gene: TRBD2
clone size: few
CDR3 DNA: TGTGCCAGCAGCATGGGACTATCCACCGGGGAGCTGTTTTTT
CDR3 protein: CASSMGLSTGELFF

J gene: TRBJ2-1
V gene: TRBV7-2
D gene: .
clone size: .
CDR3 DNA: TGTGCCAGCAGCACCGGGGGAAATGAGCAGTTCTTC
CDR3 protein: CASSTGGNEQFF

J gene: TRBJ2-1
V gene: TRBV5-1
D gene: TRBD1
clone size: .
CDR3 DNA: TGCGCCAGCAGCTTGGATGGGACAGCCTACAATGAGCAGTTCTTC
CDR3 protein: CASSLDGTAYNEQFF

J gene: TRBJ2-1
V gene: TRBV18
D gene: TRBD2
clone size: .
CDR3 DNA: TGTGCCAGCTCACCGACTAGCGGGAGCTATGAGCAGTTCTTC
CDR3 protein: CASSPTSGSYEQFF

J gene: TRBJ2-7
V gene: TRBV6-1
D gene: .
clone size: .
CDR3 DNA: TGTGCCAGCAGTGAAAGTGGGGGGCACAGCTACGAGCAGTACTTC
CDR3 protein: CASSESGGHSYEQYF

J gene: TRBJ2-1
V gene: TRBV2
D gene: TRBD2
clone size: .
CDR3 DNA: TGTGCCAGCACCCTAGCGGGAGTTGCCTACAATGAGCAGTTCTTC
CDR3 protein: CASTLAGVAYNEQFF

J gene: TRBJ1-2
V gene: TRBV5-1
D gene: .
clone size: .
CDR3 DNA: TGCGCCAGCAGCTTGGGGGGCCAGGCTAACTATGGCTACACCTTC
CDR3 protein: CASSLGGQANYGYTF

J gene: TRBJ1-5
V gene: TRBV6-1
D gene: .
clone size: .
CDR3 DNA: TGTGCCAGCAGTGCACGAGATAGCAATCAGCCCCAGCATTTT
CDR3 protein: CASSARDSNQPQHF

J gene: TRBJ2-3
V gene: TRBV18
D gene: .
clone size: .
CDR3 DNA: TGTGCCAGCTCACCGAGGCAGACCACAGATACGCAGTATTTT
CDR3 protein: CASSPRQTTDTQYF

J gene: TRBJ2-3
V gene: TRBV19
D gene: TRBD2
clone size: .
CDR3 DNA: TGTGCCAGTAGTCTAAAGCGGGATAGCACAGATACGCAGTATTTT
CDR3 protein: CASSLKRDSTDTQYF

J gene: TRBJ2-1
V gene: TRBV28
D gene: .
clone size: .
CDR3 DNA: TGTGCCAGCAGTCCCCCCGGCGGACCCTCCTACAATGAGCAGTTCTTC
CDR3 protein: CASSPPGGPSYNEQFF

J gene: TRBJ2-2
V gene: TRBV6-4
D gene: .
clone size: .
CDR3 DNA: TGTGCCAGCAGTGACGGCTACACCGGGGAGCTGTTTTTT
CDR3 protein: CASSDGYTGELFF

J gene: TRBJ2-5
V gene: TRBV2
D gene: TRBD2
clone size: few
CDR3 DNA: TGTGCCAGCAGTGTAGGGCTAGCGGGAACAAGGGAGACCCAGTACTTC
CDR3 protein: CASSVGLAGTRETQYF

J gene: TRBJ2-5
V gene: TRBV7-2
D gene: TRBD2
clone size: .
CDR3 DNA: TGTGCCAGCAGCTTAGAAGGCGGGAGTGAGACCCAGTACTTC
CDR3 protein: CASSLEGGSETQYF

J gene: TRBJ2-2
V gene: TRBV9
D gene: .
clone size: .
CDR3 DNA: TGTGCCAGCAGCGCGGCGCCAGAAACCGGGGAGCTGTTTTTT
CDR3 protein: CASSAAPETGELFF

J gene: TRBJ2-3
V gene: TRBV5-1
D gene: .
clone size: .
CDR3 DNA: TGCGCCAGCAGCTTGAGGACGGAGCACACAGATACGCAGTATTTT
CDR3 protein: CASSLRTEHTDTQYF